One sample yielded the 5 T cell receptor beta chains listed below, sequenced in a study of blood T cell repertoires in COVID-19 (dated by TCRdb to 2018 to 2020). The library was obtained by the immunoSEQ multiplex PCR assay. Sourced from immuneACCESS, this table was stored by TCRdb with only in-frame sequences that have V and J called. A share of the clones is absent; for the studies checked, an unresolved V gene accounts for under half, and the remainder has no known explanation. For this sample there are more than 95,000 clones; about 79% appear just once. Roughly 3.3% of the sample rests with the top ten. Sample: peripheral blood. The receptors were gathered from a woman over 75 with active or convalescent COVID-19.

The chain recombines TRBV19 with TRBJ2-1; D is possibly TRBD2 (7 bases). Per germline, CDR1 LNHDA and CDR2 SQIVND (reference sequence). Trimming cost V 6 bases and J 1 base, with 13 bases left between them. The CDR3 contains 15 residues. CDR3 in DNA: TGTGCCAGTAGGAGGGAGGGGGGGTCCTACAATGAGCAGTTCTTC. Translation gives CASRREGGSYNEQFF.

The CDR3 DNA is TGCGCCAGCAGCCATACGCCAAGTAGGACAGGGGATGCTGGGGCCAACGTCCTGACTTTC. It yields the protein CASSHTPSRTGDAGANVLTF. The chain is built from TRBV5-1 and TRBJ2-6; TRBD1 agrees at 9 bases. The germline V gene has CDR1 SGHRS and CDR2 YFSETQ. The CDR3 is 20 amino acids. With V trimmed by 4 bases and J by 2 bases, 16 bases remained unmatched.

The rearrangement uses TRBV13 and TRBJ2-7; no definite D call. With 0 bases removed from V and 2 bases from J, the gap between germline ends came to 5 bases. The length of the CDR3 is 13 residues. Germline V gene data show CDR1 as PRHDT and CDR2 as FYEKMQ (reference sequence). CDR3 loop: CASSLGQTYEQYF. The DNA for the CDR3 is TGTGCCAGCAGCTTAGGACAGACCTACGAGCAGTACTTC.

The chain has TRBV11-1 and TRBJ2-5; no definite D call. V was trimmed by 4 bases and J by 14 bases, leaving 14 bases between them. The CDR3 runs to 11 residues. The germline CDR1 and CDR2 sequences are SGHAT and FQDESV (reference sequence). Written as DNA, the CDR3 is TGTGCCAGCAGCTCAACCGGTCCCGAATACTTC. Residues: CASSSTGPEYF.

This clone was seen once. This rearrangement joins TRBV2 to TRBJ1-1; D is undetermined. V was trimmed by 6 bases and J by 5 bases, leaving 7 bases between them. The CDR3 runs 11 residues. CDR1 and CDR2 (germline): SNHLY, FYNNEI. DNA for the CDR3: TGTGCCAGCAGGCAGATGACTGAAGCTTTCTTT. Translating it yields CASRQMTEAFF.